Reported below is one TCR beta chain. What it binds is unknown. Sequencing relied on a cDNA template that was reverse transcribed from extracted RNA. Clones were sequenced by immunoSEQ multiplex PCR, and TCRdb holds only the in-frame ones, with some missing. The sample shows about 150,000 clones, under 60% of them seen only once. The data are from a study of CD8+ T cells in alopecia areata. Study-level information: The drug, oral tofacitinib, was given to treated patients at 5 to 10 mg twice daily. Points from the study as a whole: Lesional scalp, notably in alopecia totalis/universalis, had clonality above that of normal scalp.

The TCR comes from a human donor with alopecia areata. Here the sequenced sample was CD4+ T cells sorted from blood, taken at week 0.

CDR3 amino acids: CASSQPQQRLASGANVLTF. The CDR3, as DNA: TGTGCCAGCAGCCAACCGCAGCAACGGCTTGCCTCTGGGGCCAACGTCCTGACTTTC. The chain has TRBV4-2 and TRBJ2-6; D call uncertain. Germline loops: CDR1 LGHNA, CDR2 YNFKEQ. The germline V and J ends were trimmed by 2 bases and 0 bases, with 17 bases remaining between them. The CDR3 totals 19 residues.